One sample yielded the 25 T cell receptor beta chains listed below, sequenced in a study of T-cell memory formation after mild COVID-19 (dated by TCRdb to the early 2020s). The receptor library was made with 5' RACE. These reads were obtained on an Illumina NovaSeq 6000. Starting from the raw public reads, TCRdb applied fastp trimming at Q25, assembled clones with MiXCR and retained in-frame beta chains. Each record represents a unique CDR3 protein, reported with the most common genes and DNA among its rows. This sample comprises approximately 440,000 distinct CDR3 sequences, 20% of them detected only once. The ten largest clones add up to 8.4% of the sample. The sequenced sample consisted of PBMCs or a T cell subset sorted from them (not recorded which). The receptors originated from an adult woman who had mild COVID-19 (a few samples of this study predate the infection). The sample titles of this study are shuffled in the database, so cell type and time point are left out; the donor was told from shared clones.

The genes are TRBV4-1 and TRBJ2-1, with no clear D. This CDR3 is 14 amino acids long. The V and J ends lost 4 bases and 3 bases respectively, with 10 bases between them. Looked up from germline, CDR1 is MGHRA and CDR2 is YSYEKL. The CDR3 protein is CASSPSEVYNEQFF. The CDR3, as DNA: TGCGCCAGCAGCCCCTCCGAGGTCTACAATGAGCAGTTCTTC.

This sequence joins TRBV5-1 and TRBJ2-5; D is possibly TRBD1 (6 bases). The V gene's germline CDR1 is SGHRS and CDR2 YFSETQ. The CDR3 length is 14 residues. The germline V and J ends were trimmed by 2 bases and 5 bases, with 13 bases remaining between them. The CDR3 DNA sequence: TGCGCCAGCAGCTTTGGACAGCCCACGGAGACCCAGTACTTC. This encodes CASSFGQPTETQYF.

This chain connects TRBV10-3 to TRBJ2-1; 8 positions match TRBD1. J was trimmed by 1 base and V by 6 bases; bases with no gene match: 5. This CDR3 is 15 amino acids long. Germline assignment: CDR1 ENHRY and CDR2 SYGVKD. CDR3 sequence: CAISVTGESYNEQFF. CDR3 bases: TGTGCCATCAGCGTGACAGGGGAGTCCTACAATGAGCAGTTCTTC.

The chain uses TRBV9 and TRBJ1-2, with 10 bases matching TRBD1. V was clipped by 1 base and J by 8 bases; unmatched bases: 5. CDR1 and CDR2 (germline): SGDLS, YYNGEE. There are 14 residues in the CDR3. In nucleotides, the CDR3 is TGTGCCAGCAGCGTAACCGGGACAGGGGAAGGCTACACCTTC. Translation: CASSVTGTGEGYTF.

This CDR3 reads CASSFFSRDQPQHF. The CDR3 nucleotides are TGTGCCAGCAGTTTTTTTTCCAGAGATCAGCCCCAGCATTTT. V gene TRBV12-3 or TRBV12-4 combines with J gene TRBJ1-5; D remains ambiguous. The CDR3 is 14 amino acids. Trimming pared 3 bases from V and 5 bases from J, leaving 11 bases between.

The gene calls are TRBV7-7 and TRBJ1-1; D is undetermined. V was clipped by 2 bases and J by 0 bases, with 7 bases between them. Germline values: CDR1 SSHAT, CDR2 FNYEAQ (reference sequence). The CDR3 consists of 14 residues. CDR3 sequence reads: CASSLTLLNTEAFF. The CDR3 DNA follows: TGTGCCAGCAGCTTAACCCTGTTGAACACTGAAGCTTTCTTT.

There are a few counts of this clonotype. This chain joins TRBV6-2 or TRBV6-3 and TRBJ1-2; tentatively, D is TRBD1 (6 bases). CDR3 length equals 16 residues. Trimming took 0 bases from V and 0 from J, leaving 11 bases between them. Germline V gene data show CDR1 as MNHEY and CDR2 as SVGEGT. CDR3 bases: TGTGCCAGCAGTTACTCCCGACAGGATGCTAACTATGGCTACACCTTC. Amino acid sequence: CASSYSRQDANYGYTF.

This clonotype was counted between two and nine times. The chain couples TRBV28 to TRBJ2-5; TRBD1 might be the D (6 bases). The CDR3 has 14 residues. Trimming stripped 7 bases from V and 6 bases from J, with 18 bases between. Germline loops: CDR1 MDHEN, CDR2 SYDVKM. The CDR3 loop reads CASNSQGSRKTQYF. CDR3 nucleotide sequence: TGTGCCAGCAACTCCCAGGGGTCTAGAAAGACCCAGTACTTC.

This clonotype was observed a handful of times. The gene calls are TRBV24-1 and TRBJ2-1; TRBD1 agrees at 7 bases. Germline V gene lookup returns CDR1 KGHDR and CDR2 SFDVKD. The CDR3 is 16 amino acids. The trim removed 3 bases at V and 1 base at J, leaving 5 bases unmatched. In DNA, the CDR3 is TGTGCCACCAGTGATAACGACAGGGCATCCTACAATGAGCAGTTCTTC. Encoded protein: CATSDNDRASYNEQFF.

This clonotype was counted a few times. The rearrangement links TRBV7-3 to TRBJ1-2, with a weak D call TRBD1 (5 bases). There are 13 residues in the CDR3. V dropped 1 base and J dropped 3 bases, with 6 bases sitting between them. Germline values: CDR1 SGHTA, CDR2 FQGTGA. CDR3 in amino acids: CASSLMTDYGYTF. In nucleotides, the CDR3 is TGTGCCAGCAGCTTAATGACAGACTATGGCTACACCTTC.

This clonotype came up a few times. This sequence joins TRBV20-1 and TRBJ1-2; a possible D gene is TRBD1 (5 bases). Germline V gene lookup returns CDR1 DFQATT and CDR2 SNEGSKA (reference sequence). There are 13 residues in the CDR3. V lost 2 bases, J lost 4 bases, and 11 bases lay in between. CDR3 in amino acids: CSARLRGVYGYTF. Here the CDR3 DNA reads TGCAGTGCTAGACTGAGGGGCGTCTATGGCTACACCTTC.

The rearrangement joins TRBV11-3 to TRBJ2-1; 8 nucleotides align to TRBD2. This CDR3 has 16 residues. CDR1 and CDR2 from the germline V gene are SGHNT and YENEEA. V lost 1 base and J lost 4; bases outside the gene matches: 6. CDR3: CASSLGGAGVYNEQFF. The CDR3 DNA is TGTGCCAGCAGCTTAGGAGGAGCGGGAGTTTACAATGAGCAGTTCTTC.

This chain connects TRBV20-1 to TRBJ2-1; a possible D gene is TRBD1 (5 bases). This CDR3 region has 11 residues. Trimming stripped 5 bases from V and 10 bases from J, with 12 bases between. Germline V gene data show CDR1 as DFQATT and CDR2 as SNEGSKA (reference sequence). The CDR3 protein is CSAQRGGEQFF. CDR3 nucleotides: TGCAGTGCTCAAAGGGGCGGCGAGCAGTTCTTC.

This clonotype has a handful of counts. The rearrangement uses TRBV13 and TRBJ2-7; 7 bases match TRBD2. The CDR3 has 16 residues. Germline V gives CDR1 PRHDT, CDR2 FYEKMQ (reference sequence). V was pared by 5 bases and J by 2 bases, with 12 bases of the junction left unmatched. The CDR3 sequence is CASSDGGGSIPYEQYF. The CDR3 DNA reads TGTGCCAGCAGCGACGGTGGCGGGAGTATTCCCTACGAGCAGTACTTC.

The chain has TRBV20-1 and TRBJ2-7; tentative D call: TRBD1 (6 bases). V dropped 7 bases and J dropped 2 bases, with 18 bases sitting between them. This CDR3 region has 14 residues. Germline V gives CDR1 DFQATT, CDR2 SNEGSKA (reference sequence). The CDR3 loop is CSVLGGQRTYEQYF. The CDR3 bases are TGCAGTGTTCTTGGAGGACAGAGAACCTACGAGCAGTACTTC.

CDR3 amino acids: CATSDPGSYEQYF. The CDR3 DNA sequence: TGTGCCACCAGTGATCCAGGCTCCTACGAGCAGTACTTC. The rearrangement links TRBV24-1 to TRBJ2-7, with no clear D. Trimming cost V 3 bases and J 0 bases, with 5 bases left between them. CDR3 size: 13 residues. Germline V gene lookup returns CDR1 KGHDR and CDR2 SFDVKD.

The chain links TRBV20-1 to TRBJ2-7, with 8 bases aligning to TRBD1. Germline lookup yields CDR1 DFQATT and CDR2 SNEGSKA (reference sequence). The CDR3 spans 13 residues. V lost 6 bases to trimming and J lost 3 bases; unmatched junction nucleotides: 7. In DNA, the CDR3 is TGCAGTGCCCCGGGACAGGCCGTCTACGAGCAGTACTTC. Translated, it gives CSAPGQAVYEQYF.

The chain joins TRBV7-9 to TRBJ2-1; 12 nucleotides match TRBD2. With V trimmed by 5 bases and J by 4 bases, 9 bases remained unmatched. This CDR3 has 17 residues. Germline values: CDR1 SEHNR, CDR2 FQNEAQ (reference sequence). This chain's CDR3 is CASSAQGGTSGYNEQFF. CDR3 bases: TGTGCCAGCAGCGCCCAGGGCGGGACTAGCGGGTACAATGAGCAGTTCTTC.

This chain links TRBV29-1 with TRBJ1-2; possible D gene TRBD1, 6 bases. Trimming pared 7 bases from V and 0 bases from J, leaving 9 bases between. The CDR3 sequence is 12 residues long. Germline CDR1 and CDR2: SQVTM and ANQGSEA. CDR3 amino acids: CSGRTANYGYTF. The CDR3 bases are TGCAGCGGCAGGACAGCTAACTATGGCTACACCTTC.

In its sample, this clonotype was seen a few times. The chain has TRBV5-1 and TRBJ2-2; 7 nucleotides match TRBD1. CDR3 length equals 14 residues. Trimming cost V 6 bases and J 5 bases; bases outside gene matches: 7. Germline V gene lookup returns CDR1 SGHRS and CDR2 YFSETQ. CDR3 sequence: CASKWDSTTGELFF. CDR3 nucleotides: TGCGCCAGCAAATGGGACAGTACGACCGGGGAGCTGTTTTTT.

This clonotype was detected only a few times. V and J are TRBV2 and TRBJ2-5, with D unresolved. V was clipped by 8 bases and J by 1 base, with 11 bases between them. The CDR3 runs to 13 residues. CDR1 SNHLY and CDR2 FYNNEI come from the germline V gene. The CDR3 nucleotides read TGTGCCAGCCTGGCGTGGACCCAAGAGACCCAGTACTTC. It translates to CASLAWTQETQYF.

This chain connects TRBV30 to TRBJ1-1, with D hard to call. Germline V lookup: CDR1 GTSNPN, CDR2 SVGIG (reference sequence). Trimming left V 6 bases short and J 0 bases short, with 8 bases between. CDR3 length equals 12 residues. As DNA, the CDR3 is TGTGCCTGCCTTCTGGTGAACACTGAAGCTTTCTTT. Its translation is CACLLVNTEAFF.

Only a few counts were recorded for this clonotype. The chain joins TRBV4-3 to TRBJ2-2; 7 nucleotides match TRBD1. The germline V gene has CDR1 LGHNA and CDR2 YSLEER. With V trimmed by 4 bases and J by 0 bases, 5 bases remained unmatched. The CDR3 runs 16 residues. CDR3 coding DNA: TGCGCCAGCAGCCGGCTGGGACAGACGAACACCGGGGAGCTGTTTTTT. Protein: CASSRLGQTNTGELFF.

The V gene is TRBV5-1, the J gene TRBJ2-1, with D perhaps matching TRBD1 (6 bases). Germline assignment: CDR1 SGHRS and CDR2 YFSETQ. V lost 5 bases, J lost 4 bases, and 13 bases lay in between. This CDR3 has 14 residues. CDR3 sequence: CASRSYRDYNEQFF. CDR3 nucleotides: TGCGCCAGCAGATCGTACAGGGATTACAATGAGCAGTTCTTC.

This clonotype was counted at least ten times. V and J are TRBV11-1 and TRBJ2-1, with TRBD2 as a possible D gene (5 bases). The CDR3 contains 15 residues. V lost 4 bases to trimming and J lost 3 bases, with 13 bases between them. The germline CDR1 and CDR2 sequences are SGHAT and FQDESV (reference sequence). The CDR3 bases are TGTGCCAGCAGCTCCTCTTGGACTTTCTACAATGAGCAGTTCTTC. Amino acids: CASSSSWTFYNEQFF.